The 22 T cell receptor beta chains presented below share a single source sample, sequenced in a study of cytomegalovirus exposure and HLA in healthy donors. The protocol was immunoSEQ multiplex PCR, while the TCRdb copy is restricted to in-frame clones and leaves out a portion. Among roughly 180,000 clones listed, 86% were seen once. The sequenced material came from PBMCs. The receptors here all came from a man aged 25 to 45 in good health and CMV-seropositive.

The chain joins TRBV6-1 to TRBJ1-1; D is possibly TRBD1 (5 bases). CDR1 is MNHNS, CDR2 SASEGT, per germline. The CDR3 extends over 16 amino acids. The ends were cut back, 4 bases at V and 3 bases at J, with 18 bases in the middle. CDR3 in DNA: TGTGCCAGCAGTGTTCAGGGACGGTTCGGGGACACTGAAGCTTTCTTT. Translated, it gives CASSVQGRFGDTEAFF.

This chain uses TRBV4-1 with TRBJ2-1; 12 bases agree with TRBD2. After removal of 0 bases from V and 6 bases from J, the junction contained 15 bases not matched to a gene. Germline V gene data show CDR1 as MGHRA and CDR2 as YSYEKL. The CDR3 is 20 amino acids. The CDR3 region is CASSQEGGLAGGATSNEQFF. CDR3 DNA sequence: TGCGCCAGCAGCCAAGAAGGCGGTCTAGCGGGAGGGGCCACCTCCAATGAGCAGTTCTTC.

The chain joins TRBV13 to TRBJ1-5; the D is unclear. Germline V gene data show CDR1 as PRHDT and CDR2 as FYEKMQ (reference sequence). The CDR3 consists of 14 residues. V lost 5 bases and J lost 0, with 8 bases in between. CDR3 bases: TGTGCCAGCAGCGTGGCTGGTAGCAATCAGCCCCAGCATTTT. It specifies CASSVAGSNQPQHF. The full variable domain, its missing parts supplied by reference TRBV13 and TRBJ1-5, is AAGVIQSPRHLIKEKRETATLKCYPIPRHDTVYWYQQGPGQDPQFLISFYEKMQSDKGSIPDRFSAQQFSDYHSELNMSSLELGDSALYFCASSVAGSNQPQHFGDGTRLSIL.

V gene TRBV28 combines with J gene TRBJ1-2; D is perhaps TRBD1 (5 bases). This CDR3 contains 16 residues. Germline CDR1 and CDR2: MDHEN and SYDVKM. Deletions cut 8 bases from V and 2 bases from J, with 21 bases between. This CDR3 is CASYFSPGLSNYGYTF. As DNA, the CDR3 is TGTGCCAGCTACTTCTCCCCGGGACTATCAAACTATGGCTACACCTTC.

This clone was detected once. The chain is built from TRBV14 and TRBJ2-1; D gene ambiguous. This CDR3 region has 12 residues. Trimming left V 2 bases short and J 6 bases short, with 5 bases between. Germline CDR1 reads SGHDN; CDR2 reads FVKESK. In DNA form, the CDR3 reads TGTGCCAGCAGCCAATCGGGCAATGAGCAGTTCTTC. Its translation: CASSQSGNEQFF.

The V call is TRBV5-5, the J call TRBJ2-7; no definite D call. The CDR3 totals 14 residues. Trimming shortened V by 2 bases and J by 2 bases, and 11 bases separated the two germline ends. CDR1 is SGHKS and CDR2 is YYEKEE in the germline V gene (reference sequence). CDR3 residues: CASSLYGTAYEQYF. CDR3 DNA sequence: TGTGCCAGCAGCTTATACGGTACGGCCTACGAGCAGTACTTC. The whole variable domain, remainder taken from reference TRBV5-5 and TRBJ2-7, is DAGVTQSPTHLIKTRGQQVTLRCSPISGHKSVSWYQQVLGQGPQFIFQYYEKEERGRGNFPDRFSARQFPNYSSELNVNALLLGDSALYLCASSLYGTAYEQYFGPGTRLTVT.

The V call is TRBV2, the J call TRBJ2-3; D possibly corresponds to TRBD1 (7 bases). CDR3 size: 12 residues. Trimming cost V 6 bases and J 8 bases, with 12 bases left between them. The V gene's germline CDR1 is SNHLY and CDR2 FYNNEI. The CDR3 coding sequence is TGTGCCAGCAGAACCCAGGGGGGTACGCAGTATTTT. This encodes CASRTQGGTQYF.

V and J are TRBV19 and TRBJ2-1; 7 bases map to TRBD1. V shed 1 base, J shed 7 bases, and the junction held 4 bases outside the gene matches. The CDR3 extends over 14 amino acids. Germline V gives CDR1 LNHDA, CDR2 SQIVND (reference sequence). CDR3 DNA: TGTGCCAGTAGTATAGCACAGGGGCTGAATGAGCAGTTCTTC. It is translated as CASSIAQGLNEQFF.

This chain links TRBV30 with TRBJ1-6; possible D gene TRBD1, 5 bases. Germline assignment: CDR1 GTSNPN and CDR2 SVGIG (reference sequence). The CDR3 spans 14 residues. The V end lost 4 bases, the J end lost 2 bases, and 9 bases lay between the germline ends. CDR3 coding DNA: TGTGCCTGGAAACCGGGGCCCTATAATTCACCCCTCCACTTT. Amino acids: CAWKPGPYNSPLHF.

The chain has TRBV5-1 and TRBJ2-1; no clear D gene. The CDR3 runs to 13 residues. Trimming shortened V by 0 bases and J by 10 bases, and 11 bases separated the two germline ends. The germline V gene encodes CDR1 SGHRS and CDR2 YFSETQ. CDR3 DNA: TGCGCCAGCAGCTTGGTGGGCGCCGACGAGCAGTTCTTC. Its protein is CASSLVGADEQFF. The whole variable domain, filled in from reference TRBV5-1 and TRBJ2-1, reads KAGVTQTPRYLIKTRGQQVTLSCSPISGHRSVSWYQQTPGQGLQFLFEYFSETQRNKGNFPGRFSGRQFSNSRSEMNVSTLELGDSALYLCASSLVGADEQFFGPGTRLTVL.

The chain carries TRBV7-2 and TRBJ1-5; no clear D gene. This CDR3 spans 13 amino acids. V was clipped by 1 base and J by 4 bases, with 5 bases between them. Per germline, CDR1 SGHTA and CDR2 FQGNSA. The CDR3 is CASSLGLNQPQHF. Written as DNA, the CDR3 is TGTGCCAGCAGCTTAGGGCTTAATCAGCCCCAGCATTTT.

This clone showed up just a few times. The CDR3 here is CASGDGIYEQYF. DNA for the CDR3: TGTGCCAGTGGGGACGGAATCTACGAGCAGTACTTC. This chain links TRBV6-5 with TRBJ2-7; D possibly uses TRBD1 or TRBD2 (5 bases each). From germline, CDR1 is MNHEY and CDR2 SVGAGI. The V and J ends lost 9 bases and 3 bases respectively, with 12 bases between them. CDR3 length: 12 amino acids.

The V call is TRBV29-1, the J call TRBJ2-7; TRBD2 aligns across 13 bases. CDR1 is SQVTM, CDR2 ANQGSEA, per germline. The CDR3 has 17 amino acids. V trimming: 2 bases; J trimming: 2 bases; junction bases outside the gene matches: 9. The CDR3 here is CSVEQGKLAGGAYEQYF. The CDR3 coding sequence is TGCAGCGTTGAACAGGGGAAACTAGCGGGAGGGGCCTACGAGCAGTACTTC.

The CDR3 nucleotides are TGTGCCAGCAGTCCCGGGGAGGGCCGGCAGCCCCAGCATTTT. It specifies CASSPGEGRQPQHF. The chain uses TRBV27 and TRBJ1-5; D unclear. Germline assignment: CDR1 MNHEY and CDR2 SMNVEV (reference sequence). The CDR3 sequence is 14 residues long. V lost 5 bases, J lost 7 bases, and 15 bases lay in between.

J is TRBJ2-5 and V is TRBV2; no clear D. This CDR3 is built from 12 residues. Trimming pared 4 bases from V and 5 bases from J, leaving 8 bases between. Germline lookup yields CDR1 SNHLY and CDR2 FYNNEI. The CDR3 bases are TGTGCCAGCAGTGTGAATAAGGAGACCCAGTACTTC. As protein: CASSVNKETQYF.

This clone was detected only a few times. This chain connects TRBV5-6 to TRBJ1-5; D perhaps matches TRBD1 (5 bases). V was cut by 4 bases and J by 4 bases, with 12 bases left in between. CDR1 and CDR2 from the germline V gene are SGHDT and YYEEEE. The CDR3 covers 14 residues. CDR3 in DNA: TGTGCCAGCAGCAGACGACAGCTTAATCAGCCCCAGCATTTT. It translates to CASSRRQLNQPQHF.

This clone was counted a single time. V is TRBV19 and J is TRBJ2-1; D is ambiguous. Germline lookup yields CDR1 LNHDA and CDR2 SQIVND (reference sequence). CDR3 length: 14 amino acids. V shed 5 bases and J shed 0 bases, with 8 bases lying between them. The CDR3 protein is CASSGSSSYNEQFF. CDR3 in DNA: TGTGCCAGTAGTGGCAGCTCCTCCTACAATGAGCAGTTCTTC.

The J gene is TRBJ2-1, the V gene TRBV9; D may be TRBD1 (6 bases). V was cut by 3 bases and J by 8 bases, with 6 bases left in between. CDR1 and CDR2 (germline): SGDLS, YYNGEE. The CDR3 is made up of 11 amino acids. The CDR3 sequence is CASSEGDEQFF. The CDR3 DNA is TGTGCCAGCAGCGAGGGGGATGAGCAGTTCTTC. Together with reference TRBV9 and TRBJ2-1, the CDR3 gives the full variable domain: DSGVTQTPKHLITATGQRVTLRCSPRSGDLSVYWYQQSLDQGLQFLIQYYNGEERAKGNILERFSAQQFPDLHSELNLSSLELGDSALYFCASSEGDEQFFGPGTRLTVL.

V is TRBV2 and J is TRBJ2-1; possible D gene TRBD1, 6 bases. The CDR3 has 14 residues. Between the trimmed V and J ends, which lost 5 bases and 3 bases, there was a span of 11 bases. Germline V lookup: CDR1 SNHLY, CDR2 FYNNEI. The CDR3 loop is CASSIGQFYNEQFF. The CDR3 coding sequence is TGTGCCAGCAGTATAGGACAGTTCTACAATGAGCAGTTCTTC.

The chain carries TRBV9 and TRBJ2-1; 10 bases agree with TRBD2. CDR1 and CDR2 (germline): SGDLS, YYNGEE. With V trimmed by 0 bases and J by 7 bases, 7 bases remained unmatched. The CDR3 covers 16 residues. CDR3 amino acids: CASSVGSSGRSNEQFF. In DNA, the CDR3 is TGTGCCAGCAGCGTAGGCAGTAGCGGGAGGTCTAATGAGCAGTTCTTC.

This clone was counted between two and nine times. The chain couples TRBV6-5 to TRBJ1-5; unclear D gene. The germline V gene encodes CDR1 MNHEY and CDR2 SVGAGI. The CDR3 covers 15 residues. V was trimmed by 2 bases and J by 0 bases, leaving 8 bases between them. The CDR3 loop is CASSYKRDSNQPQHF. The CDR3 nucleotides are TGTGCCAGCAGTTACAAGAGGGATAGCAATCAGCCCCAGCATTTT.

The rearrangement joins TRBV6-5 to TRBJ1-5, with TRBD1 identical over 8 bases. V was clipped by 5 bases and J by 2 bases; unmatched bases: 2. From germline, CDR1 is MNHEY and CDR2 SVGAGI. The CDR3 spans 14 residues. CDR3 sequence (DNA): TGTGCCAGCAGTATGGACAGGGGCAATCAGCCCCAGCATTTT. This translates into CASSMDRGNQPQHF.